The 32 T cell receptor beta chains below were found in one sample sequenced in a study of blood T cells in healthy people across ages. Using a J-beta primer mix together with a sample-barcoded 5' primer, a second PCR was run for roughly 7 to 12 cycles. TCRdb re-called the 5' RACE reads through MiXCR, storing one row per CDR3 protein. The sample has roughly 800,000 distinct CDR3 sequences, roughly 64% seen once; the top ten hold about 20%. Source material: blood. The receptor source for this set is a man aged 25 to 45 in good health.

V and J are TRBV3-1 and TRBJ2-7; no definite D call. This CDR3 has 18 amino acids. Germline CDR1 reads LGHDT; CDR2 reads YNNKEL (reference sequence). The V gene lost 5 bases and the J gene lost 4 bases, with 27 bases spanning the gap. CDR3 protein: CASSYDKFRKSVVYEQYF. The CDR3 region has the DNA TGTGCCAGCAGCTACGACAAGTTTCGAAAAAGTGTGGTATACGAGCAGTACTTC.

The rearrangement joins TRBV28 to TRBJ2-2; 8 positions match TRBD1. The CDR3 consists of 17 residues. V was clipped by 6 bases and J by 0 bases; unmatched bases: 9. Germline V gene data show CDR1 as MDHEN and CDR2 as SYDVKM. This CDR3 reads CASRYDRGGPNTGELFF. DNA of the CDR3: TGTGCCAGCAGGTACGACAGGGGCGGCCCGAACACCGGGGAGCTGTTTTTT.

There are a few counts of this clonotype. V usage is TRBV6-2 or TRBV6-3 and J usage is TRBJ2-7; D uncertain. Trimming took 2 bases from V and 6 from J, leaving 5 bases between them. The CDR3 contains 11 residues. The germline V gene encodes CDR1 MNHEY and CDR2 SVGEGT. The CDR3 DNA follows: TGTGCCAGCAGTTACCCGACCGAGCAGTACTTC. Amino acids: CASSYPTEQYF.

The table lists this clonotype with a few counts. V gene TRBV7-9 combines with J gene TRBJ2-2; D is possibly TRBD2 (5 bases). V shed 5 bases and J shed 7 bases, with 8 bases lying between them. The CDR3 sequence is 12 residues long. Germline lookup yields CDR1 SEHNR and CDR2 FQNEAQ (reference sequence). The CDR3 sequence: CASSTRGGELFF. The CDR3 bases are TGTGCCAGCAGCACACGGGGCGGGGAGCTGTTTTTT. Combining the CDR3 with reference TRBV7-9 and TRBJ2-2 gives the whole variable domain DTGVSQNPRHKITKRGQNVTFRCDPISEHNRLYWYRQTLGQGPEFLTYFQNEAQLEKSRLLSDRFSAERPKGSFSTLEIQRTEQGDSAMYLCASSTRGGELFFGEGSRLTVL.

The gene calls are TRBV12-3 or TRBV12-4 and TRBJ2-5; D not certain. V shed 6 bases and J shed 5 bases, with 10 bases lying between them. The CDR3 totals 12 residues. CDR3 DNA: TGTGCCAGCAGATTTAATGGGGAGACCCAGTACTTC. Its translation is CASRFNGETQYF.

This chain links TRBV20-1 with TRBJ2-7, with 9 bases fitting TRBD2. V was clipped by 2 bases and J by 3 bases; unmatched bases: 8. The CDR3 sequence is 15 residues long. Germline V gives CDR1 DFQATT, CDR2 SNEGSKA (reference sequence). For the CDR3, the DNA is TGCAGTGCTAGATCCTACCTAGCGGGAATCTACGAGCAGTACTTC. It translates to CSARSYLAGIYEQYF.

The chain combines TRBV29-1 with TRBJ2-5, with 10 bases aligning to TRBD1. Germline loops: CDR1 SQVTM, CDR2 ANQGSEA. This CDR3 has 15 amino acids. With V trimmed by 1 base and J by 11 bases, 13 bases remained unmatched. In nucleotides, the CDR3 is TGCAGCGTTGAAGGCCGGGACAGGGGTCTCAATGAGCAGTACTTC. It is translated as CSVEGRDRGLNEQYF.

V is TRBV20-1 and J is TRBJ2-7; D gene unclear. This CDR3 region has 14 residues. Germline-derived CDR1 and CDR2 are DFQATT and SNEGSKA (reference sequence). The germline V and J ends were trimmed by 6 bases and 0 bases, with 15 bases remaining between them. In DNA, the CDR3 is TGCAGTGCGCCCACCGAAGACACCTCCTACGAGCAGTACTTC. This codes for CSAPTEDTSYEQYF.

This clonotype was detected only once. The chain combines TRBV30 with TRBJ2-7, with D maybe TRBD1 (5 bases). Germline V lookup: CDR1 GTSNPN, CDR2 SVGIG (reference sequence). Trimming stripped 7 bases from V and 0 bases from J, with 13 bases between. This CDR3 is 13 amino acids long. The CDR3: CALEQVVSYEQYF. The CDR3 region has the DNA TGTGCCTTAGAACAGGTGGTCTCCTACGAGCAGTACTTC.

The table lists this clonotype with a few counts. The rearrangement links TRBV2 to TRBJ2-5, with 9 bases lining up with TRBD1. The CDR3 is 14 residues long. J was trimmed by 11 bases and V by 7 bases; bases with no gene match: 14. Germline-derived CDR1 and CDR2 are SNHLY and FYNNEI. The CDR3: CASTSGTGQIRQYF. DNA for the CDR3: TGTGCCAGCACCTCCGGGACAGGGCAAATCAGGCAGTACTTC.

This clonotype was detected only once. V gene TRBV7-9 combines with J gene TRBJ1-2; D ambiguous. The CDR3 runs to 15 residues. CDR1 is SEHNR, CDR2 FQNEAQ, per germline (reference sequence). V lost 5 bases, J lost 6 bases, and 19 bases lay in between. DNA of the CDR3: TGTGCCAGCAGCCAAGGGATGGGGTACCAGGATGGCTACACCTTC. The encoded protein is CASSQGMGYQDGYTF. Full variable domain (outside the CDR3, taken from reference TRBV7-9 and TRBJ1-2): DTGVSQNPRHKITKRGQNVTFRCDPISEHNRLYWYRQTLGQGPEFLTYFQNEAQLEKSRLLSDRFSAERPKGSFSTLEIQRTEQGDSAMYLCASSQGMGYQDGYTFGSGTRLTVV.

A few counts support this clonotype. V gene TRBV7-9 combines with J gene TRBJ2-1; D is uncertain. The germline V gene encodes CDR1 SEHNR and CDR2 FQNEAQ (reference sequence). This CDR3 has 12 residues. Trimming pared 8 bases from V and 9 bases from J, leaving 14 bases between. CDR3: CASYAEVGEQFF. Here the CDR3 DNA reads TGTGCCAGCTACGCGGAAGTCGGTGAGCAGTTCTTC.

This clonotype was found a few times. The rearrangement joins TRBV7-2 to TRBJ2-5; 7 bases match TRBD2. The CDR3 is 14 amino acids. From germline, CDR1 is SGHTA and CDR2 FQGNSA. The V gene end was trimmed by 5 bases and the J gene end by 2 bases; junction bases not matched to a gene: 5. CDR3 region: CASSRGLLQETQYF. In DNA form, the CDR3 reads TGTGCCAGCAGCCGGGGACTATTACAAGAGACCCAGTACTTC.

V usage is TRBV28 and J usage is TRBJ1-6; 7 nucleotides line up with TRBD1. V lost 10 bases and J lost 10; bases outside the gene matches: 13. Germline loops: CDR1 MDHEN, CDR2 SYDVKM. CDR3 size: 14 residues. CDR3 loop: CAITLGQRNSPLHF. The CDR3 DNA reads TGTGCCATCACCCTGGGACAGCGCAACTCACCCCTCCACTTT.

V usage is TRBV7-2 and J usage is TRBJ2-5, with D perhaps TRBD1 or TRBD2 (5 bases each). Trimming left V 5 bases short and J 1 base short, with 8 bases between. Germline V gives CDR1 SGHTA, CDR2 FQGNSA. The CDR3 consists of 13 residues. The CDR3 nucleotides are TGTGCCAGCAGCAGGGACCCCCAAGAGACCCAGTACTTC. Its translation: CASSRDPQETQYF.

The CDR3 loop reads CSAYSTGGPPYEQYF. CDR3 sequence (DNA): TGCAGTGCCTACTCTACGGGAGGGCCCCCCTACGAGCAGTACTTC. The chain links TRBV20-1 to TRBJ2-7; 8 bases match TRBD2. The CDR3 is 15 residues long. J gave up 2 bases and V 6 bases, and 12 bases lay outside the gene matches. The V gene's germline CDR1 is DFQATT and CDR2 SNEGSKA (reference sequence).

V and J are TRBV13 and TRBJ2-3, with D hard to call. Germline loops: CDR1 PRHDT, CDR2 FYEKMQ (reference sequence). CDR3 length: 15 amino acids. Trimming took off 1 base at V and 4 bases at J, with 12 bases between the two ends. CDR3 sequence reads: CASSLVESSPDTQYF. CDR3 nucleotide sequence: TGTGCCAGCAGCTTAGTGGAGTCTAGTCCAGATACGCAGTATTTT.

The chain combines TRBV5-1 with TRBJ2-1; TRBD1 might be the D (6 bases). Trimming cost V 4 bases and J 12 bases, with 17 bases left between them. CDR1 SGHRS and CDR2 YFSETQ come from the germline V gene. The CDR3 consists of 13 residues. The CDR3 here is CASSVDGQTRQFF. CDR3 in DNA: TGCGCCAGCAGCGTGGACGGACAGACCCGGCAGTTCTTC. Using reference TRBV5-1 and TRBJ2-1 for the parts outside the CDR3, the full variable domain is KAGVTQTPRYLIKTRGQQVTLSCSPISGHRSVSWYQQTPGQGLQFLFEYFSETQRNKGNFPGRFSGRQFSNSRSEMNVSTLELGDSALYLCASSVDGQTRQFFGPGTRLTVL.

The gene calls are TRBV10-3 and TRBJ1-6; 8 bases fit TRBD1. Germline V gene lookup returns CDR1 ENHRY and CDR2 SYGVKD. The CDR3 consists of 17 residues. V trimming: 1 base; J trimming: 4 bases; junction bases outside the gene matches: 6. The CDR3 bases are TGTGCCATCAGTGAGTTACAGGGGGACCTATATAATTCACCCCTCCACTTT. This codes for CAISELQGDLYNSPLHF.

A few counts support this clonotype. The gene calls are TRBV20-1 and TRBJ2-7, with 8 bases that match TRBD1. V lost 5 bases, J lost 6 bases, and 15 bases stayed unmatched. This CDR3 region has 15 residues. CDR1 is DFQATT and CDR2 is SNEGSKA in the germline V gene (reference sequence). CDR3: CSAPDRGFVVVEQYF. DNA for the CDR3: TGCAGTGCTCCCGACAGGGGTTTTGTGGTGGTCGAGCAGTACTTC.

This chain uses TRBV7-2 with TRBJ2-5, with 8 bases lining up with TRBD2. Unmatched junction bases numbered 7, after V lost 4 bases and J lost 3 bases. This CDR3 spans 15 amino acids. CDR1 and CDR2 from the germline V gene are SGHTA and FQGNSA. The CDR3 is CASSYVAGREETQYF. DNA for the CDR3: TGTGCCAGCAGCTACGTAGCGGGGCGGGAAGAGACCCAGTACTTC.

The genes are TRBV15 and TRBJ2-3; TRBD1 matches at 11 bases. The trim removed 3 bases at V and 4 bases at J, leaving 0 bases unmatched. Germline values: CDR1 LNHNV, CDR2 YYDKDF (reference sequence). The CDR3 length is 14 residues. The CDR3 is CATSRDRGPDTQYF. CDR3 nucleotide sequence: TGTGCCACCAGCAGGGACAGGGGGCCAGATACGCAGTATTTT. Using reference TRBV15 and TRBJ2-3 for the parts outside the CDR3, the full variable domain is DAMVIQNPRYQVTQFGKPVTLSCSQTLNHNVMYWYQQKSSQAPKLLFHYYDKDFNNEADTPDNFQSRRPNTSFCFLDIRSPGLGDTAMYLCATSRDRGPDTQYFGPGTRLTVL.

V gene TRBV12-3 or TRBV12-4 combines with J gene TRBJ1-4; D is undetermined. This CDR3 is built from 12 residues. V was shortened by 5 bases and J by 7 bases, with 8 bases between the two germline ends. The CDR3 sequence: CASSLTVEKLFF. The CDR3 DNA reads TGTGCCAGCAGTCTTACAGTTGAAAAACTGTTTTTT.

The chain is built from TRBV21-1 and TRBJ2-1; TRBD1 was called by the table and not checked on the DNA. TRBV21-1 is a pseudogene. The CDR3 covers 14 residues. CDR3: CASAGTGAHVWQFF. Written as DNA, the CDR3 is TGTGCCAGCGCCGGGACAGGGGCTCATGTGTGGCAGTTCTTC.

The V gene is TRBV7-9, the J gene TRBJ2-4, with unresolved D. The J call may not be correct, given that the DNA end is closer to TRBJ2-5. Germline CDR1 and CDR2: SEHNR and FQNEAQ (reference sequence). CDR3 length equals 14 residues. The CDR3 protein is CASSRRTYEETQYF. The CDR3, as DNA: TGTGCCAGCAGCCGCAGGACGTATGAAGAGACCCAGTACTTC.

This chain uses TRBV3-1 with TRBJ2-1, with D perhaps assigned TRBD1 or TRBD2 (5 bases each). Trimming shortened V by 0 bases and J by 7 bases, and 13 bases separated the two germline ends. Germline V gene lookup returns CDR1 LGHDT and CDR2 YNNKEL (reference sequence). The CDR3 length is 15 residues. CDR3 coding DNA: TGTGCCAGCAGCCAAGAGGGGACCCCGGGTAATGAGCAGTTCTTC. Amino acid sequence: CASSQEGTPGNEQFF.

The sample holds a few counts of this clonotype. The rearrangement joins TRBV5-1 to TRBJ2-1; 8 nucleotides line up with TRBD1. V lost 0 bases and J lost 6; bases outside the gene matches: 8. From germline, CDR1 is SGHRS and CDR2 YFSETQ. This CDR3 is 16 amino acids long. CDR3 amino acids: CASSLVGQGAVNEQFF. In nucleotides, the CDR3 is TGCGCCAGCAGCTTGGTTGGTCAGGGGGCGGTCAATGAGCAGTTCTTC.

This chain joins TRBV4-2 and TRBJ1-1, with a weak D call TRBD1 (5 bases). Germline assignment: CDR1 LGHNA and CDR2 YNFKEQ. The germline V and J ends were trimmed by 1 base and 1 base, with 16 bases remaining between them. The CDR3 runs to 17 residues. The chain's CDR3 is CASSQAPAGPGNTEAFF. Written as DNA, the CDR3 is TGTGCCAGCAGCCAAGCCCCGGCAGGGCCGGGGAACACTGAAGCTTTCTTT.

This clonotype has only a few counts. This sequence joins TRBV12-3 or TRBV12-4 and TRBJ2-1, with unresolved D. This CDR3 is built from 12 residues. Deletions cut 1 base from V and 11 bases from J, with 9 bases between. This CDR3 reads CASSLGGRKQFF. The DNA of the CDR3 is TGTGCCAGCAGTTTAGGCGGACGAAAGCAGTTCTTC.

The rearrangement links TRBV27 to TRBJ2-6, with a possible D match to TRBD1 (6 bases). The CDR3 length is 15 residues. Trimming stripped 6 bases from V and 2 bases from J, with 11 bases between. Germline V lookup: CDR1 MNHEY, CDR2 SMNVEV (reference sequence). CDR3 protein: CASRQGSTGANVLTF. The CDR3 DNA is TGTGCCAGCAGACAGGGCTCTACTGGGGCCAACGTCCTGACTTTC.

Only a few counts were recorded for this clonotype. Being one base from a much bigger clone, this may be a read error. This chain links TRBV7-2 with TRBJ1-1; D not certain. Trimming removed 3 bases at V and 1 base at J, with 6 bases between. CDR3 length: 13 residues. Germline V CDR1 and CDR2: SGHTA, FQGNSA. CDR3 in amino acids: CASSFQENTEAFF. The CDR3 DNA follows: TGTGCCAGCAGCTTTCAGGAGAACACTGAAGCTTTCTTT.

The V call is TRBV3-1, the J call TRBJ2-5; D call uncertain. Germline CDR1 and CDR2: LGHDT and YNNKEL (reference sequence). The length of the CDR3 is 14 residues. Trimming left V 3 bases short and J 5 bases short, with 13 bases between. For the CDR3, the DNA is TGTGCCAGCAGCCAGGCCGTGAGTCAGGAGACCCAGTACTTC. It codes for CASSQAVSQETQYF.